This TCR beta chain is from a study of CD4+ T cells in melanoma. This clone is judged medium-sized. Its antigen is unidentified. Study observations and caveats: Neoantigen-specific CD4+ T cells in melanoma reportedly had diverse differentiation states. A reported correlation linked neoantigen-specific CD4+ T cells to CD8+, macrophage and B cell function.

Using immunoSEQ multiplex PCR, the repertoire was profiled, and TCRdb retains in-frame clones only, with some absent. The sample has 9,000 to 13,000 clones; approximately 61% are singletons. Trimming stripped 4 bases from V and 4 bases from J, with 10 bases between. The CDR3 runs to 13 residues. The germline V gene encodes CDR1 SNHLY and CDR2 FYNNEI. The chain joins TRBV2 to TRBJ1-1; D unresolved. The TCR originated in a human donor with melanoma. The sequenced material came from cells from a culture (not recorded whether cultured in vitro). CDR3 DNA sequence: TGTGCCAGCAGTGCGTGGCTGGGCACTGAAGCTTTCTTT. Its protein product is CASSAWLGTEAFF.